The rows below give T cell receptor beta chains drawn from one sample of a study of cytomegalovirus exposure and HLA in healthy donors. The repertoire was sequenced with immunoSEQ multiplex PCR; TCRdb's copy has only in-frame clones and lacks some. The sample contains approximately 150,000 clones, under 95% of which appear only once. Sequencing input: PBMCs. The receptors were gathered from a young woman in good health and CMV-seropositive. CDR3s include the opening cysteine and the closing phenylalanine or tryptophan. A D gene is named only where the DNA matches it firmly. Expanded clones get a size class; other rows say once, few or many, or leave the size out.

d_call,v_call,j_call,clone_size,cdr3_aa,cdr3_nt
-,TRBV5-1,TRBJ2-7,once,CASSLARAYEQYF,TGCGCCAGCAGCTTGGCCAGGGCCTACGAGCAGTACTTC
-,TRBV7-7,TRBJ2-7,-,CASSRDSIGEQYF,TGTGCCAGCAGTCGGGACTCGATAGGCGAGCAGTACTTC
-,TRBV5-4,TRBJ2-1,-,CASSLAGAGHEQFF,TGTGCCAGCAGCTTGGCGGGAGCAGGTCATGAGCAGTTCTTC
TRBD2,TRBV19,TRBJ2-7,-,CASSSGSGRWYEQYF,TGTGCCTCTTCATCCGGTAGCGGGAGATGGTACGAGCAGTACTTC
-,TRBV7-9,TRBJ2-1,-,CASSFLTRASEQFF,TGTGCCAGCAGCTTCCTCACCAGGGCTAGTGAGCAGTTCTTC
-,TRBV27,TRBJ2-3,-,CASSLLLEGGPGTQYF,TGTGCCAGCAGTTTATTGTTGGAGGGGGGGCCGGGCACGCAGTATTTT
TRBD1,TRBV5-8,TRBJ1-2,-,CASSPWDRGEKGYTF,TGTGCCAGCAGCCCCTGGGACAGGGGAGAGAAGGGCTACACCTTC
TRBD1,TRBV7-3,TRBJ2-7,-,CASSPGQGHYEQYF,TGTGCCAGCAGCCCTGGACAGGGCCACTACGAGCAGTACTTC
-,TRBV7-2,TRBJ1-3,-,CASSNTGSGNTIYF,TGTGCCAGCAGTAATACAGGCTCTGGAAACACCATATATTTT
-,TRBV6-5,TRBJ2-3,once,CASTSGASDTQYF,TGTGCCAGCACGTCGGGAGCCTCAGATACGCAGTATTTT
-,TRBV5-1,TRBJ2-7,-,CASSLAMASYEQYF,TGCGCCAGCAGCTTGGCCATGGCCTCCTACGAGCAGTACTTC
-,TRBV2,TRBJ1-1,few,CASSEYRPNTEAFF,TGTGCCAGCAGTGAATACAGACCGAACACTGAAGCTTTCTTT